The rows below give T cell receptor beta chains drawn from one sample of a study of T-cell reconstitution after alpha-beta-depleted transplantation in children. TCRdb re-analysed the PCR reads in MiXCR, keeping a single row per CDR3 protein. Of 450,000 to 600,000 distinct CDR3 sequences in the sample, about 17% were seen once. Sample: PBMCs from the stem cell graft donor, taken from the stem cell graft. These receptors were collected from a human donor who donated a stem cell graft to a child with acute lymphoblastic leukemia. CDR3s include the opening cysteine and the closing phenylalanine or tryptophan. A D gene is named only where the DNA matches it firmly. Clone size is given for some rows only: seen once, a few or many times, or a class if the clone is expanded.

d_call: TRBD2
v_call: TRBV20-1
j_call: TRBJ2-7
clone_size: few
cdr3_aa: CSAGFSGILYEQYF
cdr3_nt: TGCAGTGCTGGATTTAGCGGGATCCTTTACGAGCAGTACTTC

d_call: TRBD2
v_call: TRBV6-5
j_call: TRBJ2-5
clone_size: .
cdr3_aa: CASSYASGRARETQYF
cdr3_nt: TGTGCCAGCAGTTACGCCAGCGGGAGGGCCAGGGAGACCCAGTACTTC

d_call: .
v_call: TRBV28
j_call: TRBJ1-2
clone_size: .
cdr3_aa: CASRWTDPVYGYTF
cdr3_nt: TGTGCCAGCCGTTGGACAGATCCCGTCTATGGCTACACCTTC

d_call: TRBD1
v_call: TRBV27
j_call: TRBJ1-5
clone_size: .
cdr3_aa: CACKEGAGGNQPQHF
cdr3_nt: TGTGCCTGCAAGGAGGGGGCAGGAGGCAATCAGCCCCAGCATTTT

d_call: TRBD1
v_call: TRBV20-1
j_call: TRBJ2-5
clone_size: .
cdr3_aa: CSARAEGQGAGETQYF
cdr3_nt: TGCAGTGCTAGAGCTGAGGGACAGGGGGCTGGGGAGACCCAGTACTTC

d_call: .
v_call: TRBV27
j_call: TRBJ2-7
clone_size: few
cdr3_aa: CASSPYSSRDEQYF
cdr3_nt: TGTGCCAGCAGTCCCTATTCCTCGAGGGACGAGCAGTACTTC

d_call: .
v_call: TRBV7-3
j_call: TRBJ2-1
clone_size: .
cdr3_aa: CASSLPGHNEQFF
cdr3_nt: TGTGCCAGCAGCTTACCTGGCCACAATGAGCAGTTCTTC

d_call: .
v_call: TRBV2
j_call: TRBJ1-1
clone_size: once
cdr3_aa: CALADLGGTEAFF
cdr3_nt: TGTGCCTTGGCGGACCTCGGTGGGACTGAAGCTTTCTTT

d_call: TRBD1
v_call: TRBV5-1
j_call: TRBJ2-5
clone_size: few
cdr3_aa: CASSPGTGLEAQYF
cdr3_nt: TGCGCCAGCAGCCCGGGGACAGGGCTGGAGGCCCAGTACTTC

d_call: .
v_call: TRBV27
j_call: TRBJ2-7
clone_size: .
cdr3_aa: CASSITGLPSSSYEQYF
cdr3_nt: TGTGCCAGCAGTATCACCGGGCTTCCGTCCAGCTCCTACGAGCAGTACTTC

d_call: .
v_call: TRBV2
j_call: TRBJ2-7
clone_size: few
cdr3_aa: CASSEAKGVYEQYF
cdr3_nt: TGTGCCAGCAGTGAAGCGAAAGGGGTGTACGAGCAGTACTTC

d_call: .
v_call: TRBV12-3/TRBV12-4
j_call: TRBJ1-1
clone_size: .
cdr3_aa: CASSDRLITEAFF
cdr3_nt: TGTGCCAGCAGTGACAGGCTGATTACTGAAGCTTTCTTT

d_call: TRBD1
v_call: TRBV5-1
j_call: TRBJ1-2
clone_size: few
cdr3_aa: CASSYGQGDGYTF
cdr3_nt: TGCGCCAGCAGCTACGGACAGGGGGACGGCTACACCTTC

d_call: .
v_call: TRBV5-1
j_call: TRBJ2-3
clone_size: many
cdr3_aa: CASSGGVGGTQYF
cdr3_nt: TGCGCCAGCAGCGGAGGGGTTGGAGGTACGCAGTATTTT

d_call: .
v_call: TRBV5-1
j_call: TRBJ1-2
clone_size: few
cdr3_aa: CASSLGQDHGYTF
cdr3_nt: TGCGCCAGCAGCTTGGGGCAGGACCATGGCTACACCTTC

d_call: .
v_call: TRBV7-8
j_call: TRBJ2-3
clone_size: .
cdr3_aa: CASSLFRTSVADTQYF
cdr3_nt: TGTGCCAGCAGCTTATTTAGGACCTCGGTGGCAGATACGCAGTATTTT

d_call: .
v_call: TRBV18
j_call: TRBJ2-5
clone_size: .
cdr3_aa: CASSPSRGYQETQYF
cdr3_nt: TGTGCCAGCTCACCATCGAGGGGGTACCAAGAGACCCAGTACTTC

d_call: .
v_call: TRBV2
j_call: TRBJ2-7
clone_size: .
cdr3_aa: CASSEAVGRDEQYF
cdr3_nt: TGTGCCAGCAGTGAAGCAGTAGGGCGCGACGAGCAGTACTTC

d_call: .
v_call: TRBV5-1
j_call: TRBJ1-6
clone_size: many
cdr3_aa: CASSLDHLRSYNSPLHF
cdr3_nt: TGCGCCAGCAGCTTGGATCACCTTCGCTCCTATAATTCACCCCTCCACTTT

d_call: .
v_call: TRBV7-2
j_call: TRBJ2-5
clone_size: few
cdr3_aa: CASSEDSFQETQYF
cdr3_nt: TGTGCCAGCAGCGAGGACAGTTTTCAAGAGACCCAGTACTTC

d_call: .
v_call: TRBV20-1
j_call: TRBJ2-1
clone_size: few
cdr3_aa: CSAITPSSYNEQFF
cdr3_nt: TGCAGTGCGATCACTCCGAGCTCCTACAATGAGCAGTTCTTC

d_call: .
v_call: TRBV12-3/TRBV12-4
j_call: TRBJ2-5
clone_size: many
cdr3_aa: CASSSGTSGFETQYF
cdr3_nt: TGTGCCAGCAGTTCTGGGACCTCCGGGTTCGAGACCCAGTACTTC

d_call: TRBD2
v_call: TRBV7-9
j_call: TRBJ2-1
clone_size: few
cdr3_aa: CASSPLTSGRSTLEQFF
cdr3_nt: TGTGCCAGCAGCCCGCTGACTAGCGGGAGGTCCACCCTCGAGCAGTTCTTC

d_call: .
v_call: TRBV6-4
j_call: TRBJ1-6
clone_size: .
cdr3_aa: CASSVSEGNESPLHF
cdr3_nt: TGTGCCAGCAGTGTTTCGGAGGGTAACGAGTCACCCCTCCACTTT

d_call: .
v_call: TRBV24-1
j_call: TRBJ2-1
clone_size: .
cdr3_aa: CATSDFTSDNEQFF
cdr3_nt: TGTGCCACCAGTGATTTCACATCCGACAATGAGCAGTTCTTC

d_call: TRBD2
v_call: TRBV11-2
j_call: TRBJ2-7
clone_size: .
cdr3_aa: CASSLVSSGSGTREQYF
cdr3_nt: TGTGCCAGCAGCTTGGTCTCTAGCGGGAGTGGAACGCGGGAGCAGTACTTC

d_call: .
v_call: TRBV7-9
j_call: TRBJ1-5
clone_size: .
cdr3_aa: CASSRNADGYNQPQHF
cdr3_nt: TGTGCCAGCAGCCGTAACGCGGACGGCTACAATCAGCCCCAGCATTTT

d_call: .
v_call: TRBV19
j_call: TRBJ1-5
clone_size: .
cdr3_aa: CASSIRTDSNQPQHF
cdr3_nt: TGTGCCAGTAGTATTAGGACGGATAGCAATCAGCCCCAGCATTTT

d_call: .
v_call: TRBV29-1
j_call: TRBJ2-3
clone_size: .
cdr3_aa: CSVELGDTQYF
cdr3_nt: TGCAGCGTTGAGTTGGGTGATACGCAGTATTTT

d_call: .
v_call: TRBV10-3
j_call: TRBJ2-7
clone_size: .
cdr3_aa: CAIRGSHEQYF
cdr3_nt: TGTGCCATCCGCGGCAGCCACGAGCAGTACTTC

d_call: .
v_call: TRBV12-3/TRBV12-4
j_call: TRBJ2-1
clone_size: few
cdr3_aa: CASRPGVREQFF
cdr3_nt: TGTGCCAGCCGCCCTGGCGTGCGTGAGCAGTTCTTC

d_call: .
v_call: TRBV7-9
j_call: TRBJ1-1
clone_size: few
cdr3_aa: CASSLSNISNTEAFF
cdr3_nt: TGTGCCAGCAGCTTAAGCAACATATCGAACACTGAAGCTTTCTTT

d_call: .
v_call: TRBV24-1
j_call: TRBJ2-2
clone_size: .
cdr3_aa: CATSDLQSTGELFF
cdr3_nt: TGTGCCACCAGTGATTTGCAGAGCACCGGGGAGCTGTTTTTT

d_call: .
v_call: TRBV30
j_call: TRBJ1-5
clone_size: .
cdr3_aa: CAWSDMALHQPQHF
cdr3_nt: TGTGCCTGGAGTGATATGGCCCTCCATCAGCCCCAGCATTTT

d_call: TRBD1
v_call: TRBV6-5
j_call: TRBJ1-2
clone_size: .
cdr3_aa: CASSYGDRANGYTF
cdr3_nt: TGTGCCAGCAGTTACGGGGACAGGGCTAATGGCTACACCTTC

d_call: .
v_call: TRBV21-1
j_call: TRBJ2-3
clone_size: .
cdr3_aa: CASSNPTSGNTSTDTQYF
cdr3_nt: TGTGCCAGCAGCAACCCGACTAGCGGGAATACTTCCACAGATACGCAGTATTTT

d_call: TRBD1
v_call: TRBV5-1
j_call: TRBJ2-5
clone_size: few
cdr3_aa: CASRAQGVGETQYF
cdr3_nt: TGCGCCAGTCGGGCCCAGGGGGTAGGAGAGACCCAGTACTTC

d_call: .
v_call: TRBV15
j_call: TRBJ1-4
clone_size: .
cdr3_aa: CATSRKLPNEKLFF
cdr3_nt: TGTGCCACCAGCAGAAAACTCCCTAATGAAAAACTGTTTTTT

d_call: TRBD2
v_call: TRBV5-1
j_call: TRBJ2-1
clone_size: many
cdr3_aa: CASALAGLSYNEQFF
cdr3_nt: TGCGCCAGCGCTCTAGCGGGGCTCTCCTACAATGAGCAGTTCTTC

d_call: .
v_call: TRBV27
j_call: TRBJ2-6
clone_size: .
cdr3_aa: CASSPRPAGANVLTF
cdr3_nt: TGTGCCAGCAGTCCAAGACCAGCTGGGGCCAACGTCCTGACTTTC

d_call: .
v_call: TRBV20-1
j_call: TRBJ2-1
clone_size: few
cdr3_aa: CSARDLGDPSYSDEQFF
cdr3_nt: TGCAGTGCTAGAGATCTAGGGGACCCCAGTTATAGCGATGAGCAGTTCTTC

d_call: .
v_call: TRBV5-4
j_call: TRBJ2-7
clone_size: .
cdr3_aa: CASSLSTANSYEQYF
cdr3_nt: TGTGCCAGCAGCTTGAGCACCGCTAATTCCTACGAGCAGTACTTC

d_call: TRBD1
v_call: TRBV24-1
j_call: TRBJ1-1
clone_size: few
cdr3_aa: CADRTGLLMGTEAFF
cdr3_nt: TGTGCCGACAGGACAGGGCTCTTGATGGGAACTGAAGCTTTCTTT

d_call: TRBD1
v_call: TRBV27
j_call: TRBJ2-5
clone_size: few
cdr3_aa: CASSSFQGQGKETQYF
cdr3_nt: TGTGCCAGCAGTTCTTTTCAGGGACAGGGTAAAGAGACCCAGTACTTC

d_call: .
v_call: TRBV27
j_call: TRBJ1-5
clone_size: .
cdr3_aa: CASSFGGSGGQPQHF
cdr3_nt: TGTGCCAGCAGTTTTGGCGGGTCAGGTGGGCAGCCCCAGCATTTT

d_call: TRBD2
v_call: TRBV7-3
j_call: TRBJ2-1
clone_size: .
cdr3_aa: CASSALAGGHNEQFF
cdr3_nt: TGTGCCAGCAGCGCCTTAGCGGGTGGACACAATGAGCAGTTCTTC

d_call: .
v_call: TRBV4-1
j_call: TRBJ2-1
clone_size: few
cdr3_aa: CASSQVPGTLSEQFF
cdr3_nt: TGCGCCAGCAGCCAAGTCCCGGGGACCCTGAGTGAGCAGTTCTTC

d_call: TRBD1
v_call: TRBV5-1
j_call: TRBJ2-2
clone_size: few
cdr3_aa: CASSQGVPGELFF
cdr3_nt: TGCGCCAGCAGCCAGGGGGTTCCCGGGGAGCTGTTTTTT

d_call: .
v_call: TRBV7-9
j_call: TRBJ2-7
clone_size: few
cdr3_aa: CASSPLGASAYEQYF
cdr3_nt: TGTGCCAGCAGCCCCCTGGGGGCCAGCGCCTACGAGCAGTACTTC

d_call: .
v_call: TRBV5-5
j_call: TRBJ2-3
clone_size: .
cdr3_aa: CASSFITPDTQYF
cdr3_nt: TGTGCCAGCAGCTTTATAACTCCAGATACGCAGTATTTT

d_call: TRBD1
v_call: TRBV5-5
j_call: TRBJ2-1
clone_size: .
cdr3_aa: CASSHDRASYNEQFF
cdr3_nt: TGTGCCAGCAGCCACGACAGGGCGTCCTACAATGAGCAGTTCTTC

d_call: TRBD1
v_call: TRBV12-3/TRBV12-4
j_call: TRBJ2-7
clone_size: many
cdr3_aa: CASSLGQPYEQYF
cdr3_nt: TGTGCCAGCAGTTTGGGACAGCCCTACGAGCAGTACTTC

d_call: .
v_call: TRBV18
j_call: TRBJ2-3
clone_size: many
cdr3_aa: CASSGDTDTQYF
cdr3_nt: TGTGCCAGCTCAGGCGACACAGATACGCAGTATTTT

d_call: TRBD1
v_call: TRBV30
j_call: TRBJ2-2
clone_size: many
cdr3_aa: CAWADRVETGELFF
cdr3_nt: TGTGCCTGGGCGGACAGGGTGGAAACCGGGGAGCTGTTTTTT